These 27 T cell receptor beta chains came from one sample sequenced in a study of early T cells in non-severe SARS-CoV-2 infection. In TCRdb, the 5' RACE reads were re-called with MiXCR into one record per CDR3 protein. This sample carries some 76,000 distinct CDR3 sequences, around a sixth of them seen once, and the ten largest clones take roughly 12%. Source material: whole blood. These receptors all come from an adult who was a healthcare worker with PCR-confirmed SARS-CoV-2 infection or an uninfected control (not recorded which).

This clonotype was seen at least ten times. V is TRBV2 and J is TRBJ1-2, with D tentatively TRBD1 (5 bases). V lost 7 bases and J lost 10, with 19 bases in between. Looked up from germline, CDR1 is SNHLY and CDR2 is FYNNEI. The CDR3 runs 13 residues. Here the CDR3 DNA reads TGTGCCAGCATTCCCTCGTTGAGGGGCATCTACACCTTC. Protein sequence: CASIPSLRGIYTF.

The chain links TRBV4-1 to TRBJ1-3, with D hard to call. V lost 2 bases and J lost 4, with 12 bases in between. Germline loops: CDR1 MGHRA, CDR2 YSYEKL. The CDR3 is made up of 15 amino acids. The CDR3 spells CASSQWVAEGNTIYF. CDR3 coding DNA: TGCGCCAGCAGCCAATGGGTGGCAGAAGGAAACACCATATATTTT.

This clonotype was detected only once. The chain recombines TRBV2 with TRBJ2-7, with D hard to call. This CDR3 is 12 amino acids long. The V gene lost 5 bases and the J gene lost 3 bases, with 8 bases spanning the gap. Germline CDR1 SNHLY, CDR2 FYNNEI. The CDR3 DNA reads as TGTGCCAGCAGTTACGTGAACTACGAGCAGTACTTC. The encoded protein is CASSYVNYEQYF.

The J gene is TRBJ2-1, the V gene TRBV7-9; D perhaps matches TRBD1 (5 bases). This CDR3 region has 14 residues. Looked up from germline, CDR1 is SEHNR and CDR2 is FQNEAQ (reference sequence). Trimming took 2 bases from V and 5 from J, leaving 10 bases between them. The CDR3 is CASSLQGVNNEQFF. CDR3 bases: TGTGCCAGCAGCTTACAGGGCGTAAACAATGAGCAGTTCTTC.

The chain combines TRBV29-1 with TRBJ2-5; unclear D gene. The V and J ends lost 4 bases and 2 bases respectively, with 8 bases between them. The CDR3 has 12 amino acids. CDR1 is SQVTM and CDR2 is ANQGSEA in the germline V gene. The CDR3 is CSVVEQQETQYF. As DNA, the CDR3 is TGCAGCGTTGTGGAGCAGCAAGAGACCCAGTACTTC.

The sample holds a few counts of this clonotype. This sequence joins TRBV7-9 and TRBJ2-1, with 9 nucleotides matching TRBD2. V lost 5 bases to trimming and J lost 0 bases; unmatched junction nucleotides: 5. Germline V gene sequence: CDR1 SEHNR, CDR2 FQNEAQ (reference sequence). CDR3 length equals 16 residues. CDR3 region: CASSPRLADSYNEQFF. CDR3 sequence (DNA): TGTGCCAGCAGCCCCCGACTAGCGGACTCCTACAATGAGCAGTTCTTC.

This clonotype was observed many times. V is TRBV7-2 and J is TRBJ2-3; D is undetermined. V lost 7 bases, J lost 5 bases, and 13 bases lay in between. Germline-derived CDR1 and CDR2 are SGHTA and FQGNSA. CDR3 size: 13 residues. The CDR3: CASNPRPGDTQYF. DNA for the CDR3: TGTGCCAGCAACCCCAGGCCCGGAGATACGCAGTATTTT.

V usage is TRBV7-9 and J usage is TRBJ2-3, with TRBD2 matching over 11 bases. This CDR3 spans 15 amino acids. Germline CDR1 is SEHNR and CDR2 is FQNEAQ (reference sequence). J was trimmed by 2 bases and V by 5 bases; bases with no gene match: 3. CDR3: CASSRLAGSTDTQYF. CDR3 nucleotides: TGTGCCAGCAGCCGACTAGCGGGGTCCACAGATACGCAGTATTTT.

This clonotype was seen only a few times. The rearrangement joins TRBV6-2 or TRBV6-3 to TRBJ2-2; 15 bases line up with TRBD2. Trimming cost V 7 bases and J 4 bases; bases outside gene matches: 7. Per germline, CDR1 MNHEY and CDR2 SVGEGT. This CDR3 contains 17 residues. The CDR3 DNA reads as TGTGCCAGCATGGGACTAGCGGGGGGCCAGATCACCGGGGAGCTGTTTTTT. It encodes CASMGLAGGQITGELFF.

The sample holds a few counts of this clonotype. V usage is TRBV5-1 and J usage is TRBJ2-3; D is perhaps TRBD2 (5 bases). Trimming took off 0 bases at V and 2 bases at J, with 10 bases between the two ends. This CDR3 spans 15 amino acids. The germline gives CDR1 SGHRS, CDR2 YFSETQ. The CDR3 DNA sequence: TGCGCCAGCAGCTTGGCGCTAGCAGACACAGATACGCAGTATTTT. Translation: CASSLALADTDTQYF.

This clonotype has a count of ten or more. The rearrangement joins TRBV5-1 to TRBJ1-6, with D unresolved. The CDR3 runs to 14 residues. CDR1 and CDR2 (germline): SGHRS, YFSETQ. Trimming cost V 2 bases and J 8 bases, with 11 bases left between them. This CDR3 is CASSFKVSDSPLHF. The CDR3 DNA reads TGCGCCAGCAGCTTTAAGGTTTCGGATTCACCCCTCCACTTT.

This clonotype was detected only a few times. The chain is built from TRBV3-1 and TRBJ2-3, with TRBD2 identical over 7 bases. This CDR3 comprises 15 residues. Germline assignment: CDR1 LGHDT and CDR2 YNNKEL (reference sequence). V was pared by 0 bases and J by 7 bases, with 7 bases of the junction left unmatched. DNA of the CDR3: TGTGCCAGCAGCCAAGATGCCGCGGGAGTTAATACGCAGTATTTT. Residues: CASSQDAAGVNTQYF.

The V call is TRBV7-3, the J call TRBJ1-1; 7 nucleotides line up with TRBD1. The CDR3 covers 14 residues. Trimming cost V 4 bases and J 5 bases; bases outside gene matches: 7. Germline V gives CDR1 SGHTA, CDR2 FQGTGA. CDR3 sequence (DNA): TGTGCCAGCAGCTCCACAGGGGTTCGGACTGAAGCTTTCTTT. Translation: CASSSTGVRTEAFF.

The CDR3 sequence is CSAWVAREQYF. DNA for the CDR3: TGCAGCGCCTGGGTCGCGCGCGAGCAGTACTTC. This chain connects TRBV29-1 to TRBJ2-7; D uncertain. Trimming took off 7 bases at V and 6 bases at J, with 13 bases between the two ends. The CDR3 loop spans 11 amino acids. CDR1 SQVTM and CDR2 ANQGSEA come from the germline V gene.

This chain connects TRBV7-3 to TRBJ1-4; D gene ambiguous. The CDR3 is made up of 19 amino acids. V was pared by 3 bases and J by 4 bases, with 24 bases between. CDR1 is SGHTA, CDR2 FQGTGA, per germline. The CDR3 spells CASSFQPGRLNTVNEKLFF. DNA of the CDR3: TGTGCCAGCAGCTTCCAGCCAGGACGGCTCAATACAGTTAATGAAAAACTGTTTTTT.

J is TRBJ2-1 and V is TRBV7-2, with TRBD2 matching over 11 bases. Germline-derived CDR1 and CDR2 are SGHTA and FQGNSA. After removal of 1 base from V and 3 bases from J, the junction contained 5 bases not matched to a gene. The CDR3 has 17 amino acids. DNA for the CDR3: TGTGCCAGCAGCTTAGTGGCTAGCGGGGGGATCTACAATGAGCAGTTCTTC. Translating gives CASSLVASGGIYNEQFF.

A few counts support this clonotype. The chain recombines TRBV10-3 with TRBJ1-1; D gene unclear. CDR3 length equals 12 residues. V lost 10 bases and J lost 3, with 12 bases in between. Germline CDR1 and CDR2: ENHRY and SYGVKD. The CDR3 region is CATDDGDTEAFF. CDR3 nucleotide sequence: TGTGCCACCGATGACGGCGACACTGAAGCTTTCTTT.

This clonotype has more than one count but fewer than ten. The V gene is TRBV7-3, the J gene TRBJ2-2, with unresolved D. Per the germline V gene, CDR1 is SGHTA and CDR2 is FQGTGA. The CDR3 totals 15 residues. Trimming left V 1 base short and J 4 bases short, with 10 bases between. The CDR3 DNA follows: TGTGCCAGCAGCTTAAAACCGCACACCACCGGGGAGCTGTTTTTT. Its protein product is CASSLKPHTTGELFF.

This clonotype was counted a few times. The rearrangement uses TRBV29-1 and TRBJ2-7; 7 bases line up with TRBD2. V shed 0 bases, J shed 9 bases, and the junction held 5 bases outside the gene matches. CDR1 and CDR2 (germline): SQVTM, ANQGSEA. CDR3 length: 12 amino acids. CDR3 protein: CSVEEPGGSQYF. CDR3 nucleotide sequence: TGCAGCGTTGAAGAGCCGGGGGGTTCGCAGTACTTC.

This clonotype occurred many times. J is TRBJ2-1 and V is TRBV27; D ambiguous. Deletions cut 3 bases from V and 2 bases from J, with 5 bases between. Germline V gene data show CDR1 as MNHEY and CDR2 as SMNVEV (reference sequence). This CDR3 is built from 13 residues. CDR3 DNA: TGTGCCAGCAGTTTCCGAACCTACAATGAGCAGTTCTTC. It yields the protein CASSFRTYNEQFF.

The V gene is TRBV6-2 or TRBV6-3, the J gene TRBJ1-5; 7 positions match TRBD1. Germline V gene sequence: CDR1 MNHEY, CDR2 SVGEGT. CDR3 length: 16 amino acids. The junction had 12 bases not matched to a gene; V was cut back by 6 bases and J by 4 bases. DNA of the CDR3: TGTGCCAGCAGGGGGACCGGGACAGTTCTGAATCAGCCCCAGCATTTT. This sequence encodes CASRGTGTVLNQPQHF.

The chain has TRBV20-1 and TRBJ1-5, with D possibly being TRBD1 (6 bases). The CDR3 extends over 12 amino acids. The germline CDR1 and CDR2 sequences are DFQATT and SNEGSKA (reference sequence). CDR3 DNA sequence: TGCAGCCTGGCCAGGGGTTATCAGCCCCAGCATTTT. This translates into CSLARGYQPQHF.

The chain employs TRBV5-5 and TRBJ2-7; possible D gene TRBD1, 6 bases. CDR1 SGHKS and CDR2 YYEKEE come from the germline V gene (reference sequence). V was cut by 3 bases and J by 1 base, with 11 bases left in between. The CDR3 is 14 amino acids. The CDR3 bases are TGTGCCAGCAGCTACCCCAGGGGTTCCTACGAGCAGTACTTC. This encodes CASSYPRGSYEQYF.

The chain recombines TRBV11-2 with TRBJ1-1, with D unresolved. The CDR3 contains 11 residues. The V gene lost 1 base and the J gene lost 8 bases, with 5 bases spanning the gap. CDR1 SGHAT and CDR2 FQNNGV come from the germline V gene. As DNA, the CDR3 is TGTGCCAGCAGCTTAGCCACCGAAGCTTTCTTT. The encoded protein is CASSLATEAFF.

The chain combines TRBV5-6 with TRBJ2-3; D ambiguous. The V gene's germline CDR1 is SGHDT and CDR2 YYEEEE. V dropped 2 bases and J dropped 0 bases, with 10 bases sitting between them. CDR3 length equals 15 residues. Here the CDR3 reads CASSLIAASTDTQYF. The CDR3 DNA sequence: TGTGCCAGCAGCTTAATCGCCGCGAGCACAGATACGCAGTATTTT.

The chain combines TRBV29-1 with TRBJ1-6; D ambiguous. CDR1 and CDR2 from the germline V gene are SQVTM and ANQGSEA. Trimming cost V 5 bases and J 7 bases, with 15 bases left between them. The CDR3 runs 14 residues. CDR3 loop: CSVSPDGPNSPLHF. In DNA, the CDR3 is TGCAGCGTTTCCCCGGACGGGCCCAATTCACCCCTCCACTTT.

The CDR3 DNA is TGTGCCAGCAGGGCAGGACGCCGCTACACCTTC. It translates to CASRAGRRYTF. This chain links TRBV6-5 with TRBJ1-2; D gene ambiguous. Germline CDR1 MNHEY, CDR2 SVGAGI. This CDR3 has 11 amino acids. Trimming took off 6 bases at V and 9 bases at J, with 11 bases between the two ends.